The rows below give T cell receptor beta chains drawn from one sample of a study of PD-L1 blockade in urothelial cancer. Repertoires were generated with immunoSEQ multiplex PCR, while TCRdb's copy carries only in-frame clones and drops some. The sample has 70,000 to 75,000 clones, 84% seen once. Sequencing was performed on PBMCs, taken around atezolizumab (anti-PD-L1) treatment. These receptors came from a woman between 65 and 79 years old with urothelial cancer. CDR3s include the opening cysteine and the closing phenylalanine or tryptophan. The D gene is left open where the match is weak. Not every row has a clone size; where given, it reads once, few, many or a size class.

J: TRBJ2-1
size: NA
D: NA
V: TRBV6-6
CDR3: CASSYYRVGEQFF
DNA: TGTGCCAGCAGTTACTACAGGGTTGGTGAGCAGTTCTTC

J: TRBJ2-5
size: NA
D: NA
V: TRBV10-3
CDR3: CAISGGPGLAGQETQYF
DNA: TGTGCCATCAGTGGGGGACCGGGACTGGCGGGCCAAGAGACCCAGTACTTC

J: TRBJ1-4
size: NA
D: NA
V: TRBV9
CDR3: CASSVEGVGGEKLFF
DNA: TGTGCCAGCAGCGTAGAAGGTGTAGGAGGGGAAAAACTGTTTTTT

J: TRBJ2-7
size: NA
D: TRBD1
V: TRBV7-9
CDR3: CASSRTGGPYEQYF
DNA: TGTGCCAGCAGCCGGACAGGGGGGCCCTACGAGCAGTACTTC

J: TRBJ2-3
size: NA
D: TRBD2
V: TRBV28
CDR3: CASSLTGLAETQYF
DNA: TGTGCCAGCAGTTTAACGGGACTAGCGGAGACGCAGTATTTT

J: TRBJ1-4
size: NA
D: NA
V: TRBV9
CDR3: CASSVDPRGGEKLFF
DNA: TGTGCCAGCAGCGTAGATCCCCGGGGTGGGGAAAAACTGTTTTTT

J: TRBJ1-2
size: NA
D: TRBD1
V: TRBV11-2
CDR3: CASSLAGTGVGYTF
DNA: TGTGCCAGCAGCTTAGCCGGGACAGGGGTCGGCTACACCTTC

J: TRBJ1-6
size: few
D: NA
V: TRBV7-6
CDR3: CASSLVGTGGNLDSPLHF
DNA: TGTGCCAGCAGCTTAGTCGGCACTGGGGGCAATCTCGATTCACCCCTCCACTTT

J: TRBJ2-2
size: NA
D: TRBD1
V: TRBV7-3
CDR3: CASSPTGFATGELFF
DNA: TGTGCCAGCAGCCCGACAGGGTTTGCCACCGGGGAGCTGTTTTTT

J: TRBJ1-2
size: NA
D: TRBD1
V: TRBV5-1
CDR3: CASSLVQGDGYTF
DNA: TGCGCCAGCAGCTTGGTTCAGGGGGATGGCTACACCTTC

J: TRBJ2-2
size: NA
D: TRBD1
V: TRBV18
CDR3: CASSGTGETGELFF
DNA: TGTGCCAGCTCCGGGACAGGGGAAACCGGGGAGCTGTTTTTT

J: TRBJ2-7
size: NA
D: TRBD1
V: TRBV30
CDR3: CAWSWTGLHEQYF
DNA: TGTGCCTGGAGTTGGACAGGGTTACACGAGCAGTACTTC

J: TRBJ2-1
size: NA
D: TRBD2
V: TRBV30
CDR3: CAWSVGLAGKNEQFF
DNA: TGTGCCTGGAGTGTTGGGCTAGCGGGGAAGAATGAGCAGTTCTTC

J: TRBJ2-2
size: NA
D: NA
V: TRBV28
CDR3: CASSFSGANTGELFF
DNA: TGTGCCAGCAGTTTTTCCGGAGCGAACACCGGGGAGCTGTTTTTT

J: TRBJ1-1
size: NA
D: NA
V: TRBV15
CDR3: CATSPRGGTEAFF
DNA: TGTGCCACCAGCCCGAGGGGGGGCACTGAAGCTTTCTTT

J: TRBJ1-3
size: few
D: NA
V: TRBV6-1
CDR3: CASIIAAGNTIYF
DNA: TGTGCCAGCATCATTGCGGCTGGAAACACCATATATTTT

J: TRBJ1-1
size: NA
D: TRBD1
V: TRBV19
CDR3: CASSSQGAVTEAFF
DNA: TGTGCCAGTAGTAGTCAGGGGGCAGTAACTGAAGCTTTCTTT

J: TRBJ1-1
size: NA
D: NA
V: TRBV2
CDR3: CASSGREPGTEAFF
DNA: TGTGCCAGCAGTGGACGGGAGCCAGGCACTGAAGCTTTCTTT

J: TRBJ2-2
size: NA
D: NA
V: TRBV12-1
CDR3: CASSFRRSSGSTGELFF
DNA: TGTGCCAGCAGCTTTCGTCGTTCTAGCGGGAGCACCGGGGAGCTGTTTTTT